This is a list of T cell receptor beta chains from one sample in a study of blood T cells in healthy people across ages. A single record per CDR3 protein comes from TCRdb applying MiXCR to the 5' RACE reads. The sample includes some 920,000 distinct CDR3 sequences, roughly 51% seen only once; the top ten take 20% to 25%. The sample consisted of blood. These TCRs come from a woman between 55 and 75 years old in good health. The CDR3 runs from the conserved cysteine through the conserved F or W. The D gene is left open where the match is weak. Only some rows state a clone size, as once, few, many or a class for expanded clones.

- TRBJ1-1 TRBV29-1 - TGCAGCGTACTTGACAGACTGAACACTGAAGCTTTCTTT CSVLDRLNTEAFF
TRBD2 TRBJ2-1 TRBV20-1 - TGCAGTGCTAGTGGCGGGAGGGCCTCGGATGAGCAGTTCTTC CSASGGRASDEQFF
TRBD2 TRBJ2-3 TRBV28 - TGTGCCAGCAGAAGACTAGCGTCAGACACAGATACGCAGTATTTT CASRRLASDTDTQYF
- TRBJ1-5 TRBV4-1 - TGCGCCAGCAGCCAACGCTTCGACCAGCCCCAGCATTTT CASSQRFDQPQHF
TRBD1 TRBJ1-2 TRBV3-1 few TGTGCCAGCAGCCAGACAGGGACTTTTAACTATGGCTACACCTTC CASSQTGTFNYGYTF
- TRBJ1-1 TRBV27 - TGTGCCAGCAGTTTGTCAGCCGGGACACTAAACACTGAAGCTTTCTTT CASSLSAGTLNTEAFF
- TRBJ1-5 TRBV6-5 - TGTGCCAGCAGTTCTAAGGGACCTAATAGCAATCAGCCCCAGCATTTT CASSSKGPNSNQPQHF
- TRBJ1-4 TRBV28 - TGTGCCAGCAGTCCTGCGGCAGAACCCAACGAAAAACTGTTTTTT CASSPAAEPNEKLFF
- TRBJ1-1 TRBV6-5 few TGTGCCAGCAGTGACGACCCGCAGTTCGAAGCTTTCTTT CASSDDPQFEAFF
TRBD2 TRBJ2-3 TRBV14 - TGTGCCAGCAGCCCCGCTATTCGGAGTAGCGGGAGCGCAGATACGCAGTATTTT CASSPAIRSSGSADTQYF
TRBD2 TRBJ2-7 TRBV10-3 - TGTGCCGCCCGATTTAGCGGGAACCAGGGATACGAGCAGTACTTC CAARFSGNQGYEQYF
TRBD2 TRBJ2-7 TRBV15 - TGTGCCACCAGCAGACCTAGCGGGAGTATTTCCTACGAGCAGTACTTC CATSRPSGSISYEQYF
- TRBJ1-5 TRBV5-1 - TGCGCCAGCAGCTTGGGTCCCCGCTCCGACTTTCAGCCCCAGCATTTT CASSLGPRSDFQPQHF
- TRBJ2-1 TRBV7-9 once TGTGCCAGCAGCTTAATGTCCTACAGTGAGCAGTTCTTC CASSLMSYSEQFF
- TRBJ1-4 TRBV7-9 - TGTGCCAGCAGCTATTCCCTCCGGACACCGAATGAAAAACTGTTTTTT CASSYSLRTPNEKLFF
- TRBJ2-4 TRBV3-1 many TGTGCCAGCAGCCAAGATCCGAGCCTAGCCAAAAACATTCAGTACTTC CASSQDPSLAKNIQYF
- TRBJ2-5 TRBV2 - TGTGCCAGCATCCGACAGTACCAAGAGACCCAGTACTTC CASIRQYQETQYF
- TRBJ1-2 TRBV20-1 - TGCAGTGCAGCCGGGGGGGTTAACTATGGCTACACCTTC CSAAGGVNYGYTF
TRBD2 TRBJ2-1 TRBV12-3/TRBV12-4 few TGTGCCTTATTAGCGGGAGGGTTCTACAATGAGCAGTTCTTC CALLAGGFYNEQFF
TRBD1 TRBJ1-2 TRBV11-2 - TGTACCAGCAGCTTAGACAGGGGATCGTCTGACTACACCTTC CTSSLDRGSSDYTF
- TRBJ2-4 TRBV20-1 - TGCAGTGCTATCCTTGGGGGGGCCAAAAACATTCAGTACTTC CSAILGGAKNIQYF
TRBD2 TRBJ2-3 TRBV6-2/TRBV6-3 few TGTGCCAGCAGTTTAGACAGCGGGAGACGGGATACGCAGTATTTT CASSLDSGRRDTQYF